This T cell receptor (beta chain) was profiled in a study of T cell repertoires in cytomegalovirus infection. Trimming at V came to 6 bases and at J to 4 bases, leaving 10 bases not matched to a gene. The CDR3 is made up of 15 amino acids. Germline lookup yields CDR1 MNHNY and CDR2 SVGAGI (reference sequence). TCRdb re-analysed the reads in MiXCR, keeping a single row per CDR3 protein. Of 680,000 or so distinct CDR3 sequences listed, 35% were seen once; the top ten hold more than 2.5%. This receptor was taken from a human donor in good health (CMV status not recorded). Some clones in this sample may be carry-over from other donors' samples. Sequencing was carried out using PBMCs. The chain couples TRBV6-6 to TRBJ2-3; 7 nucleotides agree with TRBD1. The CDR3: CASSRNQGGADTQYF. The CDR3 DNA is TGTGCCAGCAGCCGAAACCAAGGGGGCGCAGATACGCAGTATTTT.